This TCR beta chain was captured in a study of PD-L1 blockade in urothelial cancer. About the study: At 6 weeks and at 3 weeks (second dose) after treatment start, blood was analyzed.

Method: immunoSEQ multiplex PCR; TCRdb's copy keeps in-frame clones and lacks some. This sample carries about 82,000 clones, roughly 82% of them seen once, and the ten largest clones take around a tenth. This receptor was obtained from a man aged 70 or older with urothelial cancer. Sample: PBMCs, taken around atezolizumab (anti-PD-L1) treatment.

CDR3 bases: TGTGCCAGCAGCTTTTCACAGGGGATTACTGAAGCTTTCTTT. Amino acid sequence: CASSFSQGITEAFF. The chain combines TRBV11-3 with TRBJ1-1, with TRBD1 identical over 7 bases. Germline V gene sequence: CDR1 SGHNT, CDR2 YENEEA. The junction had 6 bases not matched to a gene; V was cut back by 3 bases and J by 5 bases. This CDR3 spans 14 amino acids.